The table lists the clone carrying this T cell receptor (beta chain) with a few counts. What it binds is unknown. Between the trimmed V and J ends, which lost 3 bases and 1 base, there was a span of 2 bases. CDR3 length equals 12 residues. The data originate from a study of neurological immune-mediated disorders. As for the study in general: Multiple sclerosis patients (n = 34) included 31 with relapsing-remitting and 3 with secondary progressive disease.

PBMCs stored at -80 C, numbering 2 million, were the origin of the unsorted libraries. The cDNA was synthesized by means of template-switch 5'RACE, which was carried out with 10-nucleotide random UMIs. TCRdb ran MiXCR on the 5' RACE reads and lists one entry per CDR3 protein. Here the sample spans about 66,000 distinct CDR3 sequences, approximately 5% being singletons. The study, taken as a whole, reports: The absence of shared CDR3 amino acid sequences among expanded clones across subjects suggests private repertoires in all groups.

This rearrangement joins TRBV12-3 or TRBV12-4 to TRBJ2-3; no clear D gene. Material: PBMCs. The receptor was isolated from a woman in her 70s with multiple sclerosis. Written as DNA, the CDR3 is TGTGCCAGCAGTTTTGGCACAGATACGCAGTATTTT. Translating gives CASSFGTDTQYF.